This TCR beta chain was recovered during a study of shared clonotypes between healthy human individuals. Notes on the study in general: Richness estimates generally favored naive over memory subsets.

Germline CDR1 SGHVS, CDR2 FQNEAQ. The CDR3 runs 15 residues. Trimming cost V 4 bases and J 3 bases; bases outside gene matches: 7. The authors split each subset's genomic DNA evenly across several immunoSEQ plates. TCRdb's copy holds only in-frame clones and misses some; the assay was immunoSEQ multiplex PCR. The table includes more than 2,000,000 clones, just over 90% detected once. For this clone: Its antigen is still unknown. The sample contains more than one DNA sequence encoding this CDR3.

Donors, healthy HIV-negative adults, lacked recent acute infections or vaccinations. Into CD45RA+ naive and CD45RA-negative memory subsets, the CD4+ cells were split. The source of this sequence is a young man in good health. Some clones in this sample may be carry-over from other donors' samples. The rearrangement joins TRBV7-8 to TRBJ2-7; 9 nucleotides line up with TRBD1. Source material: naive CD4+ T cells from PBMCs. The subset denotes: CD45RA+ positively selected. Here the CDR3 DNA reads TGTGCCAGCAGCTCAACCGGGACAGGGCTCTACGAGCAGTACTTC. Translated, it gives CASSSTGTGLYEQYF.